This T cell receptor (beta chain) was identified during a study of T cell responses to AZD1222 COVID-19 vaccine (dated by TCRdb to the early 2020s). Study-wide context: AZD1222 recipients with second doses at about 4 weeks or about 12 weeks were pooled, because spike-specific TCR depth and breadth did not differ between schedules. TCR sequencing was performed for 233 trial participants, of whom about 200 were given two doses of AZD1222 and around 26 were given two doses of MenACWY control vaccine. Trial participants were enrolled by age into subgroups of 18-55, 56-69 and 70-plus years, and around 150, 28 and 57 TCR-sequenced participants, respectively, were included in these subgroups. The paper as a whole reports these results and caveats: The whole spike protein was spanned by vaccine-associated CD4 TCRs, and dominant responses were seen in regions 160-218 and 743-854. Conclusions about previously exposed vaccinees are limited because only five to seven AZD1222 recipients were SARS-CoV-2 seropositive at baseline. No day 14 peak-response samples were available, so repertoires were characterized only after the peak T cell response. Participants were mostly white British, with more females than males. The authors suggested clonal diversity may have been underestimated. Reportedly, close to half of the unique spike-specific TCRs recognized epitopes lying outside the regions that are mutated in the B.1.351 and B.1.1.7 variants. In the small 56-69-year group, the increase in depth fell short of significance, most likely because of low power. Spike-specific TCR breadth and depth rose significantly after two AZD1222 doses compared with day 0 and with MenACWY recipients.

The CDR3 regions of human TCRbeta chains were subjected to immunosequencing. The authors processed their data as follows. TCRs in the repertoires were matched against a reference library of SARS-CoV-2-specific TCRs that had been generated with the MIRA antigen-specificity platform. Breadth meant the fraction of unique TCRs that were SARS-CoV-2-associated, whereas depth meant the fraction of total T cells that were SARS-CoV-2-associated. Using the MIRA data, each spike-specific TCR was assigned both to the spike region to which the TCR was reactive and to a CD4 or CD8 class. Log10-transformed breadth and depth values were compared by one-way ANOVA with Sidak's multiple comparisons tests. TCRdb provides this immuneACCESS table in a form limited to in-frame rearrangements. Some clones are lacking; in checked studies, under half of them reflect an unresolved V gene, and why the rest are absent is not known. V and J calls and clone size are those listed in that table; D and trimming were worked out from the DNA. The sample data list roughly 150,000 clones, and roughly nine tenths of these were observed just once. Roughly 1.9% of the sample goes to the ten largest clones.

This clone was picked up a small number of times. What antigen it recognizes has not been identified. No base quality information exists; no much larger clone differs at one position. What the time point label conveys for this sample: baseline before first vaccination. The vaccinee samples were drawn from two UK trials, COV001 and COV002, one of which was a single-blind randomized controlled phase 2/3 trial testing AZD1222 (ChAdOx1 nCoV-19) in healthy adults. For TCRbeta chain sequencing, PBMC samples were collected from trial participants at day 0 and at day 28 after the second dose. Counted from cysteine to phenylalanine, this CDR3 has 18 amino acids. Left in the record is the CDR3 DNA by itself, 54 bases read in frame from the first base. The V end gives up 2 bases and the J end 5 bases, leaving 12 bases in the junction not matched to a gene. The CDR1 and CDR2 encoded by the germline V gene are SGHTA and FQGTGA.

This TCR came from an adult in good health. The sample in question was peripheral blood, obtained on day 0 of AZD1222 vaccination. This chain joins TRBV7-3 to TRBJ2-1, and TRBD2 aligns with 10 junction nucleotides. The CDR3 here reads CASSLGLAGEGVHNEQFF. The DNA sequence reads TGTGCCAGCAGCTTAGGGCTAGCGGGAGAAGGGGTTCACAATGAGCAGTTCTTC.